Below are 5 T cell receptor beta chains sequenced from a single sample in a study of T cell responses to AZD1222 COVID-19 vaccine. The protocol was immunoSEQ multiplex PCR, while the TCRdb copy is restricted to in-frame clones and leaves out a portion. Of 100,000 to 150,000 clones detected, around nine tenths appear once; the ten largest clones hold 6.9%. This specimen consisted of peripheral blood, obtained on day 0 of AZD1222 vaccination. The receptors were gathered from an adult in good health.

The CDR3 coding sequence is TGTGCCAGCAGCTCCGGGACAGGGGGCGACGAGCAGTACTTC. It encodes CASSSGTGGDEQYF. The rearrangement uses TRBV7-2 and TRBJ2-7; 12 bases are shared with TRBD1. The CDR3 runs 14 residues. Germline assignment: CDR1 SGHTA and CDR2 FQGNSA. The junction had 3 bases not matched to a gene; V was cut back by 4 bases and J by 5 bases.

V is TRBV6-5 and J is TRBJ1-4; D is perhaps TRBD1 (6 bases). Trimming stripped 6 bases from V and 8 bases from J, with 16 bases between. The CDR3 covers 14 residues. CDR1 and CDR2 (germline): MNHEY, SVGAGI. The CDR3 loop reads CASSLGGIQEKLFF. The CDR3 nucleotides are TGTGCCAGCAGCCTAGGGGGGATTCAGGAAAAACTGTTTTTT.

The rearrangement joins TRBV19 to TRBJ1-6, with D maybe TRBD1 (5 bases). Germline V gene data show CDR1 as LNHDA and CDR2 as SQIVND (reference sequence). Trimming left V 1 base short and J 7 bases short, with 14 bases between. CDR3 length: 16 residues. CDR3 DNA sequence: TGTGCCAGTAGTATAGTCCGGACCGGGGGAAATTCACCCCTCCACTTT. It codes for CASSIVRTGGNSPLHF. The whole variable domain, remainder taken from reference TRBV19 and TRBJ1-6, is DGGITQSPKYLFRKEGQNVTLSCEQNLNHDAMYWYRQDPGQGLRLIYYSQIVNDFQKGDIAEGYSVSREKKESFPLTVTSAQKNPTAFYLCASSIVRTGGNSPLHFGNGTRLTVT.

The chain couples TRBV6-6 to TRBJ1-3; D may be TRBD1 (5 bases). Deletions cut 7 bases from V and 2 bases from J, with 12 bases between. From germline, CDR1 is MNHNY and CDR2 SVGAGI (reference sequence). The CDR3 is made up of 14 amino acids. The CDR3 sequence is CASIEQETGNTIYF. CDR3 nucleotides: TGTGCCAGCATCGAACAGGAGACTGGAAACACCATATATTTT.

J is TRBJ2-5 and V is TRBV9, with TRBD1 matching 10 bases. V was pared by 3 bases and J by 5 bases, with 4 bases of the junction left unmatched. Looked up from germline, CDR1 is SGDLS and CDR2 is YYNGEE. This CDR3 region has 14 residues. The DNA of the CDR3 is TGTGCCAGCAGCGCGGGACAGGGGATTGAGACCCAGTACTTC. Translated: CASSAGQGIETQYF.